This T cell receptor beta chain was captured in a study of early T cells in non-severe SARS-CoV-2 infection. The TCR library protocol was used to attach unique molecular identifiers. These identifiers were attached to individual cDNA molecules. TCRdb analysed the 5' RACE reads with MiXCR anew, one entry per CDR3 protein. The sample has around 89,000 distinct CDR3 sequences, approximately 14% seen once; the top ten hold approximately 0.5%. There are a few counts of this clonotype. The receptor was isolated from an adult who was a healthcare worker with PCR-confirmed SARS-CoV-2 infection or an uninfected control (not recorded which). Sequencing was performed on whole blood.

Written as DNA, the CDR3 is TGTGCCAGCAGTGAAATTCCTCGGGGAAACACCATATATTTT. Amino acid sequence: CASSEIPRGNTIYF. This chain uses TRBV6-1 with TRBJ1-3; D is unresolved. Germline V gene lookup returns CDR1 MNHNS and CDR2 SASEGT. The CDR3 spans 14 residues. Trimming cost V 2 bases and J 4 bases, with 9 bases left between them.